This T cell receptor beta chain comes out of a study of T cell responses to AZD1222 COVID-19 vaccine. Profiling relied on immunoSEQ multiplex PCR, and the TCRdb table lists in-frame clones only, not all of them. The repertoire includes about 130,000 clones, roughly nine tenths of them detected once, and approximately 4.2% sits in the top ten. General study findings and limits: Baseline serology detected seropositivity in only six AZD1222 recipients.

On this clone: What it binds is not known.

This CDR3 contains 15 residues. Germline V gene data show CDR1 as SGHTS and CDR2 as YDEGEE. V gave up 4 bases and J gave up 7 bases; unmatched junction bases: 13. The material was peripheral blood, obtained on day 0 of AZD1222 vaccination. This TCR was recovered from an adult in good health. The J gene is TRBJ1-1, the V gene TRBV5-8; 7 bases are a match to TRBD1. CDR3 DNA: TGTGCCAGCAGCCCCGATGACAGGGATTTTTTTGAAGCTTTCTTT. Protein sequence: CASSPDDRDFFEAFF.